This T cell receptor (beta chain) was captured in a study of beta chain features in type 1 diabetes. Expressed TCRB transcripts were sequenced after all isolated RNA was converted to cDNA. Method: immunoSEQ multiplex PCR; TCRdb's copy keeps in-frame clones and lacks some. The table lists a few hundred thousand clones, roughly 13% of them singletons. Study-wide points: There was no resolution here of whether HLA type influences TCRB rearrangement. Across patients, naive, central memory and Treg TCRB repertoires exhibited apparently greater similarity than was observed across healthy donors.

This clone was detected a few times. Its target is unknown. The germline V gene encodes CDR1 SQVTM and CDR2 ANQGSEA. V gave up 6 bases and J gave up 0 bases, with 12 bases separating them. The CDR3 is made up of 14 amino acids. The TCR comes from a man younger than 35 in good health. Sample: naive CD4+ T cells from blood. J is TRBJ1-3 and V is TRBV29-1; no reliable D call. CDR3 loop: CSVAGKNSGNTIYF. The CDR3 region has the DNA TGCAGCGTCGCCGGGAAAAACTCTGGAAACACCATATATTTT.